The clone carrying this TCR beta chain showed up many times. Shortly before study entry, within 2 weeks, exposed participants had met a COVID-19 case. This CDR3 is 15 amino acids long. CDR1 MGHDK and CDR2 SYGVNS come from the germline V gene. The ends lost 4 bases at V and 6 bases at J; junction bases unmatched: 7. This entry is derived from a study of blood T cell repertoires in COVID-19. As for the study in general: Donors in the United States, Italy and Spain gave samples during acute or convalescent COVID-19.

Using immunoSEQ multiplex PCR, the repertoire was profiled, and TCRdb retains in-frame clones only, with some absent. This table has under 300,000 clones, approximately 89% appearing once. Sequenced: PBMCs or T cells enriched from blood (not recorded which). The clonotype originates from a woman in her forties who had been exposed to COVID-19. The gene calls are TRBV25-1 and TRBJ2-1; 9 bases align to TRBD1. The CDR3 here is CASSASGQGINEQFF. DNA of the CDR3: TGTGCCAGCAGTGCGTCGGGACAGGGCATCAATGAGCAGTTCTTC.